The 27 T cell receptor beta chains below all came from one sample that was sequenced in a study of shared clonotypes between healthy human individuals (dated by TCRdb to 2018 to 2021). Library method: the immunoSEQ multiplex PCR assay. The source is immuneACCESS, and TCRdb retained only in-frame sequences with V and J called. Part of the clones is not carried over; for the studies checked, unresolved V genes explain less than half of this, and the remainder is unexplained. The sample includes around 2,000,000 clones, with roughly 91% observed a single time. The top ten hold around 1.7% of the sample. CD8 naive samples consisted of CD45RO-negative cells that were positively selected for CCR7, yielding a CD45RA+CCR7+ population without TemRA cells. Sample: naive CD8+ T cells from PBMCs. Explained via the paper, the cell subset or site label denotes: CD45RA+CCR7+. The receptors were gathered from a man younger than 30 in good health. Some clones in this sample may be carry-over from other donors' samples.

CDR3 sequence (DNA): TGTGCCAGCACCCGGCGTCCCACCAGGGCTGGGGAGACCCAGTACTTC. Amino acid sequence: CASTRRPTRAGETQYF. V is TRBV13 and J is TRBJ2-5; weak D call: TRBD1 (5 bases). The CDR3 runs to 16 residues. Germline values: CDR1 PRHDT, CDR2 FYEKMQ (reference sequence). Trimming removed 7 bases from V and 5 bases from J, with 23 bases in between.

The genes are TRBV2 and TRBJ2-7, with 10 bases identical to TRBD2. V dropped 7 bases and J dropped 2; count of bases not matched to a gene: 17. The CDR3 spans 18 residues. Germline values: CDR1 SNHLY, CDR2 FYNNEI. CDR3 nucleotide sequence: TGTGCCAGCACCGGGACCCCTAGCGGGAGCACCCCTCCCTACGAGCAGTACTTC. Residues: CASTGTPSGSTPPYEQYF.

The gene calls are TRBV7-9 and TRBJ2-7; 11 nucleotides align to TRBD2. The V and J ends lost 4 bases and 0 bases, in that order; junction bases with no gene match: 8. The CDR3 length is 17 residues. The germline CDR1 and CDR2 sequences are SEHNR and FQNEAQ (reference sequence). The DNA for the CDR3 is TGTGCCAGCAGCTCGCCACGGACTAGCGGGCCCTCCTACGAGCAGTACTTC. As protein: CASSSPRTSGPSYEQYF. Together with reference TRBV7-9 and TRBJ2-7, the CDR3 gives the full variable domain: DTGVSQNPRHKITKRGQNVTFRCDPISEHNRLYWYRQTLGQGPEFLTYFQNEAQLEKSRLLSDRFSAERPKGSFSTLEIQRTEQGDSAMYLCASSSPRTSGPSYEQYFGPGTRLTVT.

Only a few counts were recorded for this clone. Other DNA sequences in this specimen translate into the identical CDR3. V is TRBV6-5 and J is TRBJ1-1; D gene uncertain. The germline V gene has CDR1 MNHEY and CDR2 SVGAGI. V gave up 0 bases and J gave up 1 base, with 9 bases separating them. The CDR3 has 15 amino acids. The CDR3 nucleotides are TGTGCCAGCAGTTACTCGTCGGGAGGGAACACTGAAGCTTTCTTT. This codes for CASSYSSGGNTEAFF.

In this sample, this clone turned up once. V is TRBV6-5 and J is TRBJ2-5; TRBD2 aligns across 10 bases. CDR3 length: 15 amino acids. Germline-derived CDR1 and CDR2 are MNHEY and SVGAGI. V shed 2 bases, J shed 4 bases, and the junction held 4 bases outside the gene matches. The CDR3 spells CASSYLAGVPETQYF. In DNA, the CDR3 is TGTGCCAGCAGTTACCTAGCGGGAGTCCCAGAGACCCAGTACTTC.

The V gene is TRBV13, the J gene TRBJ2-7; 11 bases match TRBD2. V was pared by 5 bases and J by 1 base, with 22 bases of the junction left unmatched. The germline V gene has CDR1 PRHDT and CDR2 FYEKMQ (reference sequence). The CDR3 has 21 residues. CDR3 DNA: TGTGCCAGCAGCCCGGGGGTTGGGGTCGAGACTAGCGGGACCGTATCCTACGAGCAGTACTTC. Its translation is CASSPGVGVETSGTVSYEQYF.

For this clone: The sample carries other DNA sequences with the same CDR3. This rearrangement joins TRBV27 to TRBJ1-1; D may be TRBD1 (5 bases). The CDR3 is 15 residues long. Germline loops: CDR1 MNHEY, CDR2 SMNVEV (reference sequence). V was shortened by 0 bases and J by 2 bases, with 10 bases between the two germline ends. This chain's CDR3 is CASSLSAGLNTEAFF. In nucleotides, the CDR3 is TGTGCCAGCAGTTTATCGGCGGGACTCAACACTGAAGCTTTCTTT.

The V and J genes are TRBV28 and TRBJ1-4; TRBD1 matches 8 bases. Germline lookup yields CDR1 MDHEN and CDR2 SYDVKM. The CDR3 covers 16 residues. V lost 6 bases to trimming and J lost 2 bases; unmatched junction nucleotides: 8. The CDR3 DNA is TGTGCCAGCAGGGCTGACAGGGGCCGGACTAATGAAAAACTGTTTTTT. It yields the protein CASRADRGRTNEKLFF.

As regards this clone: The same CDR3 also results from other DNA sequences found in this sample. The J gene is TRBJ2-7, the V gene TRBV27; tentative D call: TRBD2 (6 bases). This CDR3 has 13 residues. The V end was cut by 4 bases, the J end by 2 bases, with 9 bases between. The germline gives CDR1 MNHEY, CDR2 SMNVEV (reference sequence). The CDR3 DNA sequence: TGTGCCAGCAGTTGGGGGGTGACCTACGAGCAGTACTTC. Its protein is CASSWGVTYEQYF.

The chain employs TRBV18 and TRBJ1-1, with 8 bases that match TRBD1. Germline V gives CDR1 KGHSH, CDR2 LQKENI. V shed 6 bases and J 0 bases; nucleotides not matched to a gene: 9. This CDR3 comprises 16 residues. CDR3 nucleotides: TGTGCCAGCTCCCCAGGGACAGGAGTAATGAACACTGAAGCTTTCTTT. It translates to CASSPGTGVMNTEAFF.

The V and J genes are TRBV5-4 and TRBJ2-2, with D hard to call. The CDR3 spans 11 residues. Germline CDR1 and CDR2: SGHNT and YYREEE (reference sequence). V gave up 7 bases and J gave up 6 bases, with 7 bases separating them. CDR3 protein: CASAQAGELFF. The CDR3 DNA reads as TGTGCCAGCGCCCAGGCCGGGGAGCTGTTTTTT. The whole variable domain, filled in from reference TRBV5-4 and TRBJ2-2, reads ETGVTQSPTHLIKTRGQQVTLRCSSQSGHNTVSWYQQALGQGPQFIFQYYREEENGRGNFPPRFSGLQFPNYSSELNVNALELDDSALYLCASAQAGELFFGEGSRLTVL.

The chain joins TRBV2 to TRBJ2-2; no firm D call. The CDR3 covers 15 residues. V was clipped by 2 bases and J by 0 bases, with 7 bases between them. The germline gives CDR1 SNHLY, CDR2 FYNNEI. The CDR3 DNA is TGTGCCAGCAGTGAATGGCAGCCGAACACCGGGGAGCTGTTTTTT. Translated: CASSEWQPNTGELFF.

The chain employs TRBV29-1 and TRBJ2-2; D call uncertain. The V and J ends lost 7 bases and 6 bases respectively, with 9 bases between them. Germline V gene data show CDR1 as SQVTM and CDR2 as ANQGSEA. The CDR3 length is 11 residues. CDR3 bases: TGCAGCGGGGTTGGGGCCGGGGAGCTGTTTTTT. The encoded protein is CSGVGAGELFF.

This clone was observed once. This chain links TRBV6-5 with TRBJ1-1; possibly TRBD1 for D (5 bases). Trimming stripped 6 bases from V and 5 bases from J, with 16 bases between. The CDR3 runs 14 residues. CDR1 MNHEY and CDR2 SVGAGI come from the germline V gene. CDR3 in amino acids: CASSRTRYVTEAFF. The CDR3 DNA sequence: TGTGCCAGCAGCCGGACACGTTATGTGACTGAAGCTTTCTTT.

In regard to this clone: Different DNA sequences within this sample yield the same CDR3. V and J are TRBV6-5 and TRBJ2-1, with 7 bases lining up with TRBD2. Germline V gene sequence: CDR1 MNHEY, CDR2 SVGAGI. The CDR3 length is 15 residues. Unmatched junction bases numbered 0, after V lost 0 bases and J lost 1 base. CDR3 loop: CASSYSGGSYNEQFF. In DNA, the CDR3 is TGTGCCAGCAGTTACTCGGGGGGGTCCTACAATGAGCAGTTCTTC.

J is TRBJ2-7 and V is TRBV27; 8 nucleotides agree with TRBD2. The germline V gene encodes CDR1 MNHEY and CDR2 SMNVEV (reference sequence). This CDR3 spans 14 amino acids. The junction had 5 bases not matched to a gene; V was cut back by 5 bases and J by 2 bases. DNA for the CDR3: TGTGCCAGCAGTAATACTAGCGGTGCCTACGAGCAGTACTTC. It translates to CASSNTSGAYEQYF.

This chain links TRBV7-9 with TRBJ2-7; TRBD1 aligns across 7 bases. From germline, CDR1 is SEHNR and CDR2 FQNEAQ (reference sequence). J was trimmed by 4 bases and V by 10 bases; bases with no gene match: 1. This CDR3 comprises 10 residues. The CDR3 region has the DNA TGTGCCACGACAGGGTACGAGCAGTACTTC. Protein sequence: CATTGYEQYF.

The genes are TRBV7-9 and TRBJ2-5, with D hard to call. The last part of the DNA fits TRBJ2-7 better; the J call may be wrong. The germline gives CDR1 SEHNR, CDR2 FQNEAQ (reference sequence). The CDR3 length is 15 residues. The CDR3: CASSLAVGPPYEQYF. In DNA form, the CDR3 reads TGTGCCAGCAGCTTAGCGGTAGGGCCCCCCTACGAGCAGTACTTC.

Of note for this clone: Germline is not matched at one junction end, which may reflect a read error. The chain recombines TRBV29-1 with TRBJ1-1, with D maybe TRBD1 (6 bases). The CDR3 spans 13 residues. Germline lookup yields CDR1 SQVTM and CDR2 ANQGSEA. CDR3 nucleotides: TGCAGCGGCTGGACAGCCCTGAACACTGGAGCTTTCTTT. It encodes CSGWTALNTGAFF.

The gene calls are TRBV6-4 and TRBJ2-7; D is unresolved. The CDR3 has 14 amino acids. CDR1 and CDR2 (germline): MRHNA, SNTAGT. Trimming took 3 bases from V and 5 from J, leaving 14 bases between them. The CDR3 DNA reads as TGTGCCAGCAGTGAAATCGTTGGTGGGAACGAGCAGTACTTC. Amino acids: CASSEIVGGNEQYF.

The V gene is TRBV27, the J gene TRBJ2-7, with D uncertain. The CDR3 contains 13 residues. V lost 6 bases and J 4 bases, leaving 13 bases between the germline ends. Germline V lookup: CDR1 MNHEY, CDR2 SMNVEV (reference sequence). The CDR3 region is CASSPTEQYEQYF. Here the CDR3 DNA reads TGTGCCAGCAGCCCTACAGAGCAATACGAGCAGTACTTC.

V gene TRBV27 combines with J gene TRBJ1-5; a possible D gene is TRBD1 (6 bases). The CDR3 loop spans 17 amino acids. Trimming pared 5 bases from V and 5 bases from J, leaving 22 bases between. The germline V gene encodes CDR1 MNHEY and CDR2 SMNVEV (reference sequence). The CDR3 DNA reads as TGTGCCAGCAGTCCGCAGGGGTTAGGTGATCGGGATCAGCCCCAGCATTTT. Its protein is CASSPQGLGDRDQPQHF.

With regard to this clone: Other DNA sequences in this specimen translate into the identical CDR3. The CDR3 region is CASSPGTGTYEQYF. CDR3 DNA sequence: TGTGCCAGTAGTCCCGGGACAGGGACCTACGAGCAGTACTTC. The chain links TRBV19 to TRBJ2-7; 9 nucleotides align to TRBD1. CDR3 size: 14 residues. V dropped 5 bases and J dropped 2; count of bases not matched to a gene: 4. CDR1 is LNHDA and CDR2 is SQIVND in the germline V gene (reference sequence).

The CDR3 DNA reads TGTGCCAGCAGTCCTCGCCCGTTTTTAGGGAATGAGCAGTTCTTC. Translated: CASSPRPFLGNEQFF. The chain recombines TRBV6-5 with TRBJ2-1; D gene uncertain. This CDR3 has 15 amino acids. Trimming shortened V by 5 bases and J by 7 bases, and 18 bases separated the two germline ends. Germline CDR1 and CDR2: MNHEY and SVGAGI.

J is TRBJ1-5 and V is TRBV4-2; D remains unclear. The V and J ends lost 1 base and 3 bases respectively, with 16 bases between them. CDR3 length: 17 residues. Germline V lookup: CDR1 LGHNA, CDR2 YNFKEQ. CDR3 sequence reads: CASSQVLDNFFNQPQHF. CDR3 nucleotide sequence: TGTGCCAGCAGCCAAGTATTAGATAACTTCTTCAATCAGCCCCAGCATTTT.

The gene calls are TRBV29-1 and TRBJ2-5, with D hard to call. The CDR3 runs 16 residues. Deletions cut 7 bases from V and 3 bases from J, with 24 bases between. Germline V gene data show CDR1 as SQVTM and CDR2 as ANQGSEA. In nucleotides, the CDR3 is TGCAGCGCCGTCTGGGCAGGCCTAGGTACTAAAGAGACCCAGTACTTC. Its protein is CSAVWAGLGTKETQYF.

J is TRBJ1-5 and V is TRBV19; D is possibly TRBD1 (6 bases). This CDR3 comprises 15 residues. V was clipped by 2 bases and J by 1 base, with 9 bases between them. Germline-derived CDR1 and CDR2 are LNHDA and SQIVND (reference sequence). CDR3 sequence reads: CASSIYTGSNQPQHF. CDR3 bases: TGTGCCAGTAGTATATACACAGGGAGCAATCAGCCCCAGCATTTT.